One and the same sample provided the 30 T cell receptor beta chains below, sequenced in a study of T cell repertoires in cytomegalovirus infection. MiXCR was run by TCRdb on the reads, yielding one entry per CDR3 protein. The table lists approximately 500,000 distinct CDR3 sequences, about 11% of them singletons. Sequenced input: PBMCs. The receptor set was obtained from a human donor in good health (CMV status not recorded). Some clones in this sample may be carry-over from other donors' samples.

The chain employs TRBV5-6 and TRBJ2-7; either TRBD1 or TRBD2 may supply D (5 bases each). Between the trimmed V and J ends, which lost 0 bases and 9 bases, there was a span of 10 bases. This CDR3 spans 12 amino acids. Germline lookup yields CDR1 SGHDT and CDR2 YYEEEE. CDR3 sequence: CASSLASGGQYF. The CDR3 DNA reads TGTGCCAGCAGCTTGGCTTCTGGGGGGCAGTACTTC.

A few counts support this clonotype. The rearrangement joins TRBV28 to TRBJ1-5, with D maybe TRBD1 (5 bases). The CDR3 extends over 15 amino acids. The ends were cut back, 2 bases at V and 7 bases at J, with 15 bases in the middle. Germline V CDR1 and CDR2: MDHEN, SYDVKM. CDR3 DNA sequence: TGTGCCAGCAGTTTAGAGGGGAAGGGATGGCAGCCCCAGCATTTT. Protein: CASSLEGKGWQPQHF. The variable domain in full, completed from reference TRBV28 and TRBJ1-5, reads DVKVTQSSRYLVKRTGEKVFLECVQDMDHENMFWYRQDPGLGLRLIYFSYDVKMKEKGDIPEGYSVSREKKERFSLILESASTNQTSMYLCASSLEGKGWQPQHFGDGTRLSIL.

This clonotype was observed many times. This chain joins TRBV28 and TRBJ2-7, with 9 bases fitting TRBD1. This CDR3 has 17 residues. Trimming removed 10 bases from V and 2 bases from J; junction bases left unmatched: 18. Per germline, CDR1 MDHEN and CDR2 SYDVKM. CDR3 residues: CATQASTGTGFAYEQYF. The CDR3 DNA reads TGTGCCACCCAAGCATCGACCGGGACAGGGTTCGCCTACGAGCAGTACTTC.

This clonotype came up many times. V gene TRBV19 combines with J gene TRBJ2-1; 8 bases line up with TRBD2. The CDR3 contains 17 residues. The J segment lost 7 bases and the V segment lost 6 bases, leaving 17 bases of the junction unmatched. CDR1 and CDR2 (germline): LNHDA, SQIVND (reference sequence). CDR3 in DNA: TGTGCCAGTAGCCCGGATGGGCGGGGGGCGACTTTTAATGAGCAGTTCTTC. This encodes CASSPDGRGATFNEQFF.

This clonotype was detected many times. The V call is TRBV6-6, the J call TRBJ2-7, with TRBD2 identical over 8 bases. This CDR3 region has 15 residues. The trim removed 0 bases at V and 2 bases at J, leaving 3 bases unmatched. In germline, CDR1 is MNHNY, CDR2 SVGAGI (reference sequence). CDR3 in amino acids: CASSYSSGGTYEQYF. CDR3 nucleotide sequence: TGTGCCAGCAGTTACTCGAGCGGGGGCACCTACGAGCAGTACTTC.

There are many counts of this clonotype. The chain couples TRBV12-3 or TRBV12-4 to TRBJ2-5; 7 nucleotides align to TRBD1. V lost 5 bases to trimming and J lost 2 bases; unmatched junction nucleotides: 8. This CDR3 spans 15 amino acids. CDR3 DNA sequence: TGTGCCAGCAGTGCCGGGACAGTACGGCAAGAGACCCAGTACTTC. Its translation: CASSAGTVRQETQYF.

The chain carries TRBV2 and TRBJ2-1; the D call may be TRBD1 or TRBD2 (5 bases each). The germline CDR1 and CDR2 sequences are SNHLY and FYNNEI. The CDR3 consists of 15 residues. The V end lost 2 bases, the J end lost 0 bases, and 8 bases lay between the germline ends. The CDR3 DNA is TGTGCCAGCAGTGAAAGCGGACACTCCTACAATGAGCAGTTCTTC. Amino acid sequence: CASSESGHSYNEQFF. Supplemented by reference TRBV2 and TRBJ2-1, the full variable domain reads EPEVTQTPSHQVTQMGQEVILRCVPISNHLYFYWYRQILGQKVEFLVSFYNNEISEKSEIFDDQFSVERPDGSNFTLKIRSTKLEDSAMYFCASSESGHSYNEQFFGPGTRLTVL.

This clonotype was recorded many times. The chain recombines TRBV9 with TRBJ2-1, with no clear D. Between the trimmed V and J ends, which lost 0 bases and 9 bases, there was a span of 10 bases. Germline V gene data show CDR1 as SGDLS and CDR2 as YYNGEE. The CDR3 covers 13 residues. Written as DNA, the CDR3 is TGTGCCAGCAGCGTAGGTTTGGATCTTGAGCAGTTCTTC. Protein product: CASSVGLDLEQFF.

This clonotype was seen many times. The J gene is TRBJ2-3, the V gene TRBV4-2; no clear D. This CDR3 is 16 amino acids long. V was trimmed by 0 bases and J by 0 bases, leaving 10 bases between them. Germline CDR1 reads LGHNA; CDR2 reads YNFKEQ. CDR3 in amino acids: CASSQERRLSTDTQYF. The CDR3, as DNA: TGTGCCAGCAGCCAAGAACGGCGGTTAAGCACAGATACGCAGTATTTT.

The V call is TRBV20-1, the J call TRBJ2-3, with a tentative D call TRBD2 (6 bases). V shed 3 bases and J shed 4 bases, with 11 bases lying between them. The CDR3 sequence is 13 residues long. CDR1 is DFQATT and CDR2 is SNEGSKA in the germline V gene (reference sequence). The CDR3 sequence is CSARAGNADTQYF. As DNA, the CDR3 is TGCAGTGCTAGGGCGGGGAACGCAGATACGCAGTATTTT.

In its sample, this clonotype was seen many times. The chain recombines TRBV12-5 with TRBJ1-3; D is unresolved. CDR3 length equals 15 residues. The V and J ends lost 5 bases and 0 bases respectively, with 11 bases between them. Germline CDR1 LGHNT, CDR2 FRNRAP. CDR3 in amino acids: CASGSDGFSGNTIYF. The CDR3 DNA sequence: TGTGCTAGTGGTAGCGACGGATTCTCTGGAAACACCATATATTTT.

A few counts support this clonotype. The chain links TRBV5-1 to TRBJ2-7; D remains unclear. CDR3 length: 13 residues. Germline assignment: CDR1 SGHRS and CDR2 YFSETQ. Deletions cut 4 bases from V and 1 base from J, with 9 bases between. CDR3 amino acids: CASSAVQSYEQYF. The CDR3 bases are TGCGCCAGCAGCGCCGTGCAGTCCTACGAGCAGTACTTC.

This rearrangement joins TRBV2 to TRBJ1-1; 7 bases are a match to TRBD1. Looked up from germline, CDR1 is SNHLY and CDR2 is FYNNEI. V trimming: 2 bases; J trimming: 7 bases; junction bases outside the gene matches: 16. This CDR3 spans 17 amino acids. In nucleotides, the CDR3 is TGTGCCAGCAGTGAATTATTCGGACAGGTCAGCAGGGATGAAGCTTTCTTT. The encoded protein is CASSELFGQVSRDEAFF.

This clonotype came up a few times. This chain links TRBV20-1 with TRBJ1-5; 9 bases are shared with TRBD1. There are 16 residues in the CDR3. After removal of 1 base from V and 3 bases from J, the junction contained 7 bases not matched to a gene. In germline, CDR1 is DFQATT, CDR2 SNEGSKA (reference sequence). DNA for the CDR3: TGCAGTGCTAGAGTCACCGGGACAGGGAACAATCAGCCCCAGCATTTT. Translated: CSARVTGTGNNQPQHF.

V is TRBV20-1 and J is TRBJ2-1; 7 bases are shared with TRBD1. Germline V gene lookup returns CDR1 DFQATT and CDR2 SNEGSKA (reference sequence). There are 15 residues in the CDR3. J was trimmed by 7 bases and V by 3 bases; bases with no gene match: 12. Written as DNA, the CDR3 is TGCAGTGCTAGTGAGACAGGGATGGGGGTTAATGAGCAGTTCTTC. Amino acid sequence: CSASETGMGVNEQFF.

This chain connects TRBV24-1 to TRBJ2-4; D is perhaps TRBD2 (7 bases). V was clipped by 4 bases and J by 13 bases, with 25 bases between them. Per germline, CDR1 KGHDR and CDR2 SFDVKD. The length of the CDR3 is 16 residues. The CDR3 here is CATSDPRRGPDTIQYF. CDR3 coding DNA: TGTGCCACCAGTGACCCCCGGCGGGGGCCGGATACAATCCAGTACTTC.

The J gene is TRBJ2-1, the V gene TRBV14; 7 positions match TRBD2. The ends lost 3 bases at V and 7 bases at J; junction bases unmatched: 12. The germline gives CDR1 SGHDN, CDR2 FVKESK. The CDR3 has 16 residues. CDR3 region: CASSHPGTIPMNEQFF. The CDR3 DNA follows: TGTGCCAGCAGCCATCCCGGGACTATCCCTATGAATGAGCAGTTCTTC. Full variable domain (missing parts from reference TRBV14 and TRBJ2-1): EAGVTQFPSHSVIEKGQTVTLRCDPISGHDNLYWYRRVMGKEIKFLLHFVKESKQDESGMPNNRFLAERTGGTYSTLKVQPAELEDSGVYFCASSHPGTIPMNEQFFGPGTRLTVL.

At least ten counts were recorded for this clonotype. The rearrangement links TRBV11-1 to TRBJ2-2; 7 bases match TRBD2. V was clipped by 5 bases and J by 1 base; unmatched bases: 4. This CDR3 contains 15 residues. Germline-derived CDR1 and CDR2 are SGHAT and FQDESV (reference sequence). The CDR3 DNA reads TGTGCCAGCAGCGGACCGGGGGGGAACACCGGGGAGCTGTTTTTT. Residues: CASSGPGGNTGELFF.

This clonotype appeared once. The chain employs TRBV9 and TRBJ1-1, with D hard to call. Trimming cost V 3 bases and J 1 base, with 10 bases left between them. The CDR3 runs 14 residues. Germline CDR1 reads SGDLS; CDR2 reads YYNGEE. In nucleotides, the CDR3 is TGTGCCAGCAGCGCTCATGCAGAGAACACTGAAGCTTTCTTT. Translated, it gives CASSAHAENTEAFF.

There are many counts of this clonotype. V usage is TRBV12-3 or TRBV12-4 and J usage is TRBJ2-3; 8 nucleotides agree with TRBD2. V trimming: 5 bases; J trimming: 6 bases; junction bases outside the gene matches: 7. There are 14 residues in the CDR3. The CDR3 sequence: CASSPGSGIDTQYF. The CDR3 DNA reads TGTGCCAGCAGTCCGGGTAGCGGGATCGATACGCAGTATTTT.

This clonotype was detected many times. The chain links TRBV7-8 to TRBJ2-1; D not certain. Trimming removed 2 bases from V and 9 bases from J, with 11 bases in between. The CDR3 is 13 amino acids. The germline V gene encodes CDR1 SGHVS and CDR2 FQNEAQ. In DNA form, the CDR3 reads TGTGCCAGCAGCTTATCTCTCCCTGGTGAGCAGTTCTTC. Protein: CASSLSLPGEQFF.

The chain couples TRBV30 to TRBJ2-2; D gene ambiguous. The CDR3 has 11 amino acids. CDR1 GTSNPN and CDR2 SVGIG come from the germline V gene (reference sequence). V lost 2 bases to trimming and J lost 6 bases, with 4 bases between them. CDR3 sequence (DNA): TGTGCCTGGAGTCCTCCCGGGGAGCTGTTTTTT. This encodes CAWSPPGELFF.

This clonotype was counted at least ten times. CDR3 loop: CASSESAGGMDTQYF. The CDR3 DNA sequence: TGTGCCAGCAGTGAATCAGCGGGGGGGATGGATACGCAGTATTTT. The genes are TRBV2 and TRBJ2-3; TRBD2 matches 10 bases. The CDR3 runs to 15 residues. V was clipped by 2 bases and J by 6 bases; unmatched bases: 5. Germline values: CDR1 SNHLY, CDR2 FYNNEI.

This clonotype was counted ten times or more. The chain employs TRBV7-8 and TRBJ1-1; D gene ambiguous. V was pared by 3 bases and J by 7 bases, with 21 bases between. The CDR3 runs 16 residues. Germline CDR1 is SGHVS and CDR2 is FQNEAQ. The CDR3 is CASSLAAGLGYGEAFF. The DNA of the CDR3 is TGTGCCAGCAGCTTGGCGGCTGGGCTGGGGTACGGTGAAGCTTTCTTT.

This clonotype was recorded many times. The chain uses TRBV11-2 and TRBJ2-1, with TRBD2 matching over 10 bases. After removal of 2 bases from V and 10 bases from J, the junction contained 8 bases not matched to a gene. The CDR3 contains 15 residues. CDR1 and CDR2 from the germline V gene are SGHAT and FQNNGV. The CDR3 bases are TGTGCCAGCAGCTTACAAAGCGGGAGGGCCCGAGAGCAGTTCTTC. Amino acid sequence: CASSLQSGRAREQFF.

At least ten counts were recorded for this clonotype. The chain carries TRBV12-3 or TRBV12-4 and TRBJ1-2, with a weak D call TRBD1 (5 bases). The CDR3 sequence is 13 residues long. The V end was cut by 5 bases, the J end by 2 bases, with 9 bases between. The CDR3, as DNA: TGTGCCAGCAGTCTACAGGAGAACTATGGCTACACCTTC. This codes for CASSLQENYGYTF.

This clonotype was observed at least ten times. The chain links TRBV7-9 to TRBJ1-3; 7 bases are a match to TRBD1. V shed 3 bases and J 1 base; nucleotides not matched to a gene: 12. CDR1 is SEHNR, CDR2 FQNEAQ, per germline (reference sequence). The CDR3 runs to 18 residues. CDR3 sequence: CASSLMGQMLNSGNTIYF. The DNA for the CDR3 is TGTGCCAGCAGCTTGATGGGACAGATGCTTAATTCTGGAAACACCATATATTTT.

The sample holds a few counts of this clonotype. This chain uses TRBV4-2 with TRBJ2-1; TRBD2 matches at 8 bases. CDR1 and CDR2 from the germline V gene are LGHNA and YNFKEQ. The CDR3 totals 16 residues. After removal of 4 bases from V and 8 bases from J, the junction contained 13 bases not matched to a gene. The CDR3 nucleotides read TGTGCCAGCAGCCCCTACCCCAGCGGGAGTTTCTATGAGCAGTTCTTC. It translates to CASSPYPSGSFYEQFF.

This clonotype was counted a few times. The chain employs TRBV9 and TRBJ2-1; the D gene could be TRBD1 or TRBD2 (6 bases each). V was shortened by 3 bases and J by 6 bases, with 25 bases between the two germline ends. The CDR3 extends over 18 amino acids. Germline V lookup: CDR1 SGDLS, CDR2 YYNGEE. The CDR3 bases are TGTGCCAGCAGCGACAGTCCCGTAGTCATCCGGGGGCGCAATGAGCAGTTCTTC. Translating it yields CASSDSPVVIRGRNEQFF.

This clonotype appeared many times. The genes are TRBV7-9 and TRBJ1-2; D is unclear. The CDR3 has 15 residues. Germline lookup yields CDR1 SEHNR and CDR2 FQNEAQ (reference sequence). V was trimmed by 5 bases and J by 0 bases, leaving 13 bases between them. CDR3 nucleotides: TGTGCCAGCAGCCCCCGGGATTCTCCTAACTATGGCTACACCTTC. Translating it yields CASSPRDSPNYGYTF.